This TCR beta chain was found in a study of T cell responses to AZD1222 COVID-19 vaccine. Regarding the study as a whole: Baseline antibody screening turned up just six seropositive AZD1222 recipients. Nearly half of unique spike-specific TCRs reportedly avoided B.1.351 and B.1.1.7 mutated regions. Only after the peak T cell response were repertoires sampled. The donor group comprised mostly white British people and more females; the analysis possibly underestimated clonal diversity.

The data were produced by immunoSEQ multiplex PCR, yet TCRdb's version contains in-frame clones alone and is incomplete. The table shows 90,000 to 150,000 clones, with 70% to 90% occurring only once. The CDR3 consists of 19 residues. With 2 bases removed from V and 4 bases from J, the gap between germline ends came to 21 bases. The germline CDR1 and CDR2 sequences are SGHTA and FQGTGA. Comments on this clone: Its antigen remains unidentified.

The origin of this receptor is an adult in good health. The chain is built from TRBV7-3 and TRBJ2-6; D unresolved. The sample was peripheral blood, taken on day 0 of AZD1222 vaccination. Here the CDR3 reads CASSLFPLKRSPGANVLTF. As DNA, the CDR3 is TGTGCCAGCAGCTTATTCCCCCTAAAGCGTTCACCGGGGGCCAACGTCCTGACTTTC.